The clone carrying this T cell receptor beta chain turned up a few times. Its target is unknown. This sample was included in a study of CD8 T cells in ankylosing spondylitis. Findings and limits, study-wide: From matched ankylosing spondylitis synovial fluid, disease-linked clones were reportedly recovered at significantly enriched levels. CD8+ disease-linked clones were present at relatively low frequencies in blood. Previous work reported some of these motif variants in the synovial fluid and blood of reactive arthritis.

One entry per CDR3 protein, called by TCRdb with MiXCR from the 5' RACE reads. The data contain around 120,000 distinct CDR3 sequences, approximately 15% of them singletons. Sequenced material: blood, either unsorted or a sorted T cell fraction (not recorded which). The TCR sequence derives from a female donor with ankylosing spondylitis or in good health (not recorded which).

This CDR3 reads CASSLTSGRAYEQYF. The CDR3 DNA is TGTGCCAGCAGCTTAACTAGCGGGAGGGCATACGAGCAGTACTTC. The chain combines TRBV7-6 with TRBJ2-7, with TRBD2 identical over 13 bases. Germline CDR1 reads SGHVS; CDR2 reads FNYEAQ. V trimming: 2 bases; J trimming: 4 bases; junction bases outside the gene matches: 2. The CDR3 consists of 15 residues. Full variable domain (outside the CDR3, taken from reference TRBV7-6 and TRBJ2-7): GAGVSQSPRYKVTKRGQDVALRCDPISGHVSLYWYRQALGQGPEFLTYFNYEAQQDKSGLPNDRFSAERPEGSISTLTIQRTEQRDSAMYRCASSLTSGRAYEQYFGPGTRLTVT.